What follows describes a single T cell receptor (beta chain). Its antigen remains unidentified. This specimen belongs to a study of cytomegalovirus exposure and HLA in healthy donors. Overall study findings and caveats: There were over 150 TCR beta chains listed as cytomegalovirus-associated. Most of the TCR beta V segments (in an earlier analysis) were productive either about 87% or about 30% of the time. TCR beta V- and J-gene trimming was later associated with a missense DCLRE1C variant. Per a later analysis, under 20,000 TCR beta sequences showed association with HLA alleles at 0.05 false discovery rate.

60 Vbeta and 13 Jbeta primers were used in PCR. Clones were sequenced by immunoSEQ multiplex PCR, and TCRdb holds only the in-frame ones, with some missing. The table includes about 250,000 clones, around 80% detected once. Germline-derived CDR1 and CDR2 are SGHRS and YFSETQ. This CDR3 has 14 amino acids. Deletions cut 4 bases from V and 1 base from J, with 11 bases between. The receptor comes from a boy aged 5-17 years in good health and CMV-seronegative. The genes are TRBV5-1 and TRBJ1-1, with D perhaps matching TRBD1 (5 bases). The sequenced sample consisted of PBMCs. CDR3 nucleotides: TGCGCCAGCAGCACCGCCAGGGAGAACACTGAAGCTTTCTTT. It yields the protein CASSTARENTEAFF.